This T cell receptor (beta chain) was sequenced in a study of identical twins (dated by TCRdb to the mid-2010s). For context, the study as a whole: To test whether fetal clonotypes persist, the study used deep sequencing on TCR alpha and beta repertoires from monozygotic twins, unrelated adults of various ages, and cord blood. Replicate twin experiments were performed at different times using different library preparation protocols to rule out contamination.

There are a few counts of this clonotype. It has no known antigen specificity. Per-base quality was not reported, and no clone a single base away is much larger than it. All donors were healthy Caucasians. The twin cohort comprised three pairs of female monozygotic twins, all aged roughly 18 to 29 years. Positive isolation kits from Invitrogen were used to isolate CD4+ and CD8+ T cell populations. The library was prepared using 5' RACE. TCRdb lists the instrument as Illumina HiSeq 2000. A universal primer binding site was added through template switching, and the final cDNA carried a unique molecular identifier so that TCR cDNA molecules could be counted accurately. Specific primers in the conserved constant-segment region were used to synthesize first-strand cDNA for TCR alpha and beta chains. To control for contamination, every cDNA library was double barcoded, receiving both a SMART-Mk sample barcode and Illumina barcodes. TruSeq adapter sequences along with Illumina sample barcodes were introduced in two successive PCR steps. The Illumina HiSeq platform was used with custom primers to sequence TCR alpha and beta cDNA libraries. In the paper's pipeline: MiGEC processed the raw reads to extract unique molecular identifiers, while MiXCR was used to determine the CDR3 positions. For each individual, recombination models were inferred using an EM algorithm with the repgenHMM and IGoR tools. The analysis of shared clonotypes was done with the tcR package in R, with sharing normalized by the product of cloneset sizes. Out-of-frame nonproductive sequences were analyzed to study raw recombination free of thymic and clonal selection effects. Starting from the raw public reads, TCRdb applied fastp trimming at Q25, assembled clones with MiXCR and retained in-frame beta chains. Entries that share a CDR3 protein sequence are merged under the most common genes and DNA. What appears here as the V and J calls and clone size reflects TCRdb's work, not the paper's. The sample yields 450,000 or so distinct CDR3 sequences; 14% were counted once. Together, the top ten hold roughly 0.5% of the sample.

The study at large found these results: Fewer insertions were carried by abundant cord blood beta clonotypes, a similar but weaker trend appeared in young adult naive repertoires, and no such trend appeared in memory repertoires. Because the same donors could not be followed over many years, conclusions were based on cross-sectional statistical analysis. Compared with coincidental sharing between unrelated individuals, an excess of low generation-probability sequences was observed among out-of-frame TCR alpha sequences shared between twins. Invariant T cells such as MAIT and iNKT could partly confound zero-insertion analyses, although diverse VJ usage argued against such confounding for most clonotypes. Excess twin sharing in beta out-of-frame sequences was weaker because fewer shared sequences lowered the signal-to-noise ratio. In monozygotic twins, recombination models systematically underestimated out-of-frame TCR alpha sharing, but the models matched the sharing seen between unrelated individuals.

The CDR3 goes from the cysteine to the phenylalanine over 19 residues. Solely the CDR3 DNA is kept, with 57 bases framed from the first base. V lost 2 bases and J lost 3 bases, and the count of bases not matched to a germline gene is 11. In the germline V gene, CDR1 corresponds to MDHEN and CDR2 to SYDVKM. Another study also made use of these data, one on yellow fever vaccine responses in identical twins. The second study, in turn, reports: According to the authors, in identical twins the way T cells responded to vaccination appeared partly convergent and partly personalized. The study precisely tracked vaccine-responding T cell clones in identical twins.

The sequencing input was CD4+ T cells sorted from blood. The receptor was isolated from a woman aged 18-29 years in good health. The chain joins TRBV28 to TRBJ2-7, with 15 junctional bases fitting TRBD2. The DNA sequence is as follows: TGTGCCAGCAGTTTAGCGGGACTAGCGGGGGGCGCCTATCACTACGAGCAGTACTTC. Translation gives CASSLAGLAGGAYHYEQYF.